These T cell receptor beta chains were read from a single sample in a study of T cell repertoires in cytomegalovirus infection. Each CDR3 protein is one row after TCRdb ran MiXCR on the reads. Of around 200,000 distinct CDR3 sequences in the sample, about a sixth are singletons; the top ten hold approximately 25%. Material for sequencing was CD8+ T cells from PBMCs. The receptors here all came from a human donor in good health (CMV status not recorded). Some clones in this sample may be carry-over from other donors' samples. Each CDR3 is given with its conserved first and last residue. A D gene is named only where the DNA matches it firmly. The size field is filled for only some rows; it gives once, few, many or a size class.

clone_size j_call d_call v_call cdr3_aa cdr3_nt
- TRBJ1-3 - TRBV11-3 CASSFPSRPPGNTIYF TGTGCCAGCAGCTTCCCAAGTCGGCCCCCTGGAAACACCATATATTTT
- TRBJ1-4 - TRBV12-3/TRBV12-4 CASSSPGNEKLFF TGTGCCAGCAGTTCCCCGGGGAATGAAAAACTGTTTTTT
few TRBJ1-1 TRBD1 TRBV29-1 CSVEGDSERTEAFF TGCAGCGTTGAAGGGGACAGTGAACGCACTGAAGCTTTCTTT
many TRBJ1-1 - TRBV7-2 CASSYLEGNTEAFF TGTGCCAGCAGTTACCTAGAGGGGAACACTGAAGCTTTCTTT
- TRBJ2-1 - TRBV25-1 CASSDWKVTRLGVGSYNEQFF TGTGCCAGCAGTGATTGGAAGGTCACACGGTTAGGAGTGGGCTCCTACAATGAGCAGTTCTTC
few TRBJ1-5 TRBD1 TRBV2 CASSDPEFWTGGIYGNQPQHF TGTGCCAGCAGTGATCCGGAATTCTGGACAGGGGGCATTTATGGCAATCAGCCCCAGCATTTT
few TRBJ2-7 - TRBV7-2 CASSPQNRNICEQYF TGTGCCAGCAGCCCCCAGAACAGGAATATATGCGAGCAGTACTTC
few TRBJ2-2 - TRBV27 CASSLGRTGELFF TGTGCCAGCAGTTTAGGGAGAACCGGGGAGCTGTTTTTT
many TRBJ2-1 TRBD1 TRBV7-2 CASSSTGGAFDEQFF TGTGCCAGCAGCTCGACAGGGGGCGCGTTCGACGAGCAGTTCTTC
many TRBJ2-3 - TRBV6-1 CASSEAQGGGGLGDTQYF TGTGCCAGCAGTGAAGCCCAGGGAGGGGGGGGCCTGGGAGATACGCAGTATTTT
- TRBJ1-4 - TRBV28 CASSLSVNEKLFF TGTGCCAGCAGCCTCAGTGTTAATGAAAAACTGTTTTTT
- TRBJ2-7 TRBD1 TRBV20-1 CSASGTGGYSYEQYF TGCAGTGCATCGGGGACAGGGGGCTACTCCTACGAGCAGTACTTC
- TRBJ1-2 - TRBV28 CASSPGGGFGYGYTF TGTGCCAGCAGTCCCGGCGGGGGGTTCGGCTATGGCTACACCTTC
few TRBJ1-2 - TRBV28 CASTLGPLYTF TGTGCCAGCACCCTAGGGCCCCTCTACACCTTC
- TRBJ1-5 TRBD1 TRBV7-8 CASSVRGQVIQPQHF TGTGCCAGCAGCGTAAGGGGACAGGTCATACAGCCCCAGCATTTT
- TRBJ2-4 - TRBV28 CASSPALAKNIQYF TGTGCCAGCAGCCCCGCGCTAGCCAAAAACATTCAGTACTTC
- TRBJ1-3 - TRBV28 CASSLVRYSGNTIYF TGTGCCAGCAGTTTGGTCCGTTACTCTGGAAACACCATATATTTT
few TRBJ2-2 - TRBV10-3 CAISELPGYANTGELFF TGTGCCATCAGTGAGTTGCCAGGTTATGCGAACACCGGGGAGCTGTTTTTT
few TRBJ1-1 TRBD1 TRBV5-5 CASSSTGGKTEAFF TGTGCCAGCAGCTCGACAGGGGGAAAGACTGAAGCTTTCTTT
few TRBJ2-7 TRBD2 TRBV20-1 CSARPLAGVIYEQYF TGCAGTGCTAGACCACTAGCGGGAGTGATCTACGAGCAGTACTTC
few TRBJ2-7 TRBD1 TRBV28 CASQGVSYEQYF TGTGCCTCCCAGGGGGTCTCCTACGAGCAGTACTTC
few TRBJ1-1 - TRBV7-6 CASSLGQGLGTEAFF TGTGCCAGCAGCTTAGGGCAGGGATTGGGCACTGAAGCTTTCTTT
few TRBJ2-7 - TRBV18 CASSPDRDSPEQYF TGTGCCAGCTCACCAGACAGGGACTCTCCCGAGCAGTACTTC
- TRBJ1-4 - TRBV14 CASSTTYGELGEKLFF TGTGCCAGCAGCACGACCTACGGGGAGTTAGGCGAAAAACTGTTTTTT
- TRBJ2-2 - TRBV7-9 CASSSQTGNTGELFF TGTGCCAGCAGCTCCCAGACAGGGAACACCGGGGAGCTGTTTTTT
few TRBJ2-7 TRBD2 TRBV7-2 CASSPVGLAGGIRIWEQYF TGTGCCAGCAGCCCCGTGGGACTAGCGGGGGGGATCCGTATCTGGGAGCAGTACTTC
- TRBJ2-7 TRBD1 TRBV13 CASRGQTTGEQYF TGTGCCAGCAGGGGACAGACTACGGGGGAGCAGTACTTC
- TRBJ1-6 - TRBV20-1 CSARDGTRSYNSPLHF TGCAGTGCTAGAGACGGGACCCGCTCCTATAATTCACCCCTCCACTTT
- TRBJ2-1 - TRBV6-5 CATTSATARNEQFF TGTGCCACTACCTCGGCGACGGCCCGCAATGAGCAGTTCTTC
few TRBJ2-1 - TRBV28 CASSWGHQSSYNEQFF TGTGCCAGCAGTTGGGGACACCAGAGCTCCTACAATGAGCAGTTCTTC
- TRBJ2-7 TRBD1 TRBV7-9 CASSFVPGTATYEQYF TGTGCCAGCAGCTTTGTACCCGGGACAGCCACCTACGAGCAGTACTTC
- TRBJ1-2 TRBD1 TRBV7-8 CASSFGQDLNYGYTF TGTGCCAGCAGCTTCGGACAGGATCTGAACTATGGCTACACCTTC
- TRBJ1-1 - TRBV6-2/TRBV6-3 CASSYGPIPGSTEAFF TGTGCCAGCAGTTACGGCCCCATTCCAGGGAGCACTGAAGCTTTCTTT
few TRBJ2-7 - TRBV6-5 CASSYGTHLYEQYF TGTGCCAGCAGTTACGGGACCCACCTCTACGAGCAGTACTTC
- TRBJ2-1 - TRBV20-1 CSARSPKQGPPPNEQFF TGCAGTGCTAGAAGCCCTAAACAGGGTCCTCCTCCTAATGAGCAGTTCTTC
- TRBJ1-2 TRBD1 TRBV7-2 CASSPGTVGYTF TGTGCCAGCAGCCCAGGGACAGTTGGCTACACCTTC
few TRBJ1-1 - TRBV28 CASSFPRTGGETEAFF TGTGCCAGCAGTTTCCCGCGCACTGGGGGCGAGACTGAAGCTTTCTTT
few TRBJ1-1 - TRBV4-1 CASSPGGSTEAFF TGCGCCAGCAGCCCTGGGGGGTCCACTGAAGCTTTCTTT
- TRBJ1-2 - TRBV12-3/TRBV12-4 CASSFALRPLDQGHINYGYTF TGTGCCAGCAGTTTTGCCCTCAGGCCCCTGGACCAGGGGCATATTAACTATGGCTACACCTTC
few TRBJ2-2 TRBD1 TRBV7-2 CASSEDRGLTGELFF TGTGCCAGCAGCGAGGACAGGGGGCTCACCGGGGAGCTGTTTTTT
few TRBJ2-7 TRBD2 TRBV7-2 CASSLLAGGHYEQYF TGTGCCAGCAGCTTACTAGCGGGGGGTCACTACGAGCAGTACTTC
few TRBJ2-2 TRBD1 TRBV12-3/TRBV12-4 CASSVPGQSNTGELFF TGTGCCAGCAGTGTACCGGGACAGAGTAACACCGGGGAGCTGTTTTTT
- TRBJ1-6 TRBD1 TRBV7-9 CASSLVGQGDNSPLHF TGTGCCAGCAGCTTAGTGGGACAGGGGGATAATTCACCCCTCCACTTT
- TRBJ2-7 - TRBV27 CASSLGSGSSYEQYF TGTGCCAGCAGTTTGGGGTCGGGGAGCTCCTACGAGCAGTACTTC
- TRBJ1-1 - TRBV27 CASSLLRDTEAFF TGTGCCAGCAGCCTCCTCCGGGACACTGAAGCTTTCTTT
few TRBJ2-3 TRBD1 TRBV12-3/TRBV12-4 CASLLGTVSTDTQYF TGTGCCAGCCTGTTGGGGACAGTCAGCACAGATACGCAGTATTTT
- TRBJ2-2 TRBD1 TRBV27 CASSLSQGATGELFF TGTGCCAGCAGTTTGAGTCAGGGGGCAACGGGGGAGCTGTTTTTT
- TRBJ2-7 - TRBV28 CASSRSGFSYEQYF TGTGCCAGCAGTCGTTCGGGGTTTTCCTACGAGCAGTACTTC
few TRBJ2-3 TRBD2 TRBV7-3 CASSLISGGDHTQYF TGTGCCAGCAGCTTAATTAGCGGGGGGGATCATACGCAGTATTTT
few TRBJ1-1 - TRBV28 CASSPIAVNTEAFF TGTGCCAGCAGTCCCATCGCGGTGAACACTGAAGCTTTCTTT
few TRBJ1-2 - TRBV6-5 CASSQGPPGPTGTGYTF TGTGCCAGCAGTCAGGGACCCCCGGGACCCACCGGGACTGGCTACACCTTC
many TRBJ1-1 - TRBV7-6 CASSLAQEAFF TGTGCCAGCAGCTTAGCTCAGGAAGCTTTCTTT
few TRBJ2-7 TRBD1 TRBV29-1 CSVTGTGVYEQYF TGCAGCGTCACCGGGACAGGGGTATACGAGCAGTACTTC
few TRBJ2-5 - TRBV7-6 CASSLSRGGETQYF TGTGCCAGCAGCTTGAGTCGAGGAGGTGAGACCCAGTACTTC
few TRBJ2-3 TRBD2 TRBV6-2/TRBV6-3 CASSYRKASGVTDTQYF TGTGCCAGCAGTTACAGGAAGGCTAGCGGCGTAACAGATACGCAGTATTTT